This T cell receptor beta chain was identified during a study of blood T cells in healthy people across ages. Overall study findings and caveats: Those diversity estimates obtained from one million T cells were thought to be underestimates.

Together with a sample-barcoded 5' primer, a J-beta primer mix was included in a second PCR lasting about 6 to 11 cycles. Sequencing of every sample gave 2.5 million or more CDR3-containing paired-end reads. One entry per CDR3 protein, called by TCRdb with MiXCR from the 5' RACE reads. The sample carries hundreds of thousands of distinct CDR3 sequences, nearly 60% recorded once. Caucasian individuals from Russia who were healthy and aged about 6 to 100 acted as donors. As regards this clonotype: Its antigen is unknown.

The CDR3 consists of 16 residues. V was clipped by 3 bases and J by 4 bases; unmatched bases: 4. The sample consisted of blood. The chain links TRBV12-3 or TRBV12-4 to TRBJ2-2; the match to TRBD2 covers 11 bases. The TCR was taken from a young man in good health. The CDR3: CASSFQTSGVTGELFF. CDR3 DNA: TGTGCCAGCAGTTTCCAGACTAGCGGGGTCACCGGGGAGCTGTTTTTT.